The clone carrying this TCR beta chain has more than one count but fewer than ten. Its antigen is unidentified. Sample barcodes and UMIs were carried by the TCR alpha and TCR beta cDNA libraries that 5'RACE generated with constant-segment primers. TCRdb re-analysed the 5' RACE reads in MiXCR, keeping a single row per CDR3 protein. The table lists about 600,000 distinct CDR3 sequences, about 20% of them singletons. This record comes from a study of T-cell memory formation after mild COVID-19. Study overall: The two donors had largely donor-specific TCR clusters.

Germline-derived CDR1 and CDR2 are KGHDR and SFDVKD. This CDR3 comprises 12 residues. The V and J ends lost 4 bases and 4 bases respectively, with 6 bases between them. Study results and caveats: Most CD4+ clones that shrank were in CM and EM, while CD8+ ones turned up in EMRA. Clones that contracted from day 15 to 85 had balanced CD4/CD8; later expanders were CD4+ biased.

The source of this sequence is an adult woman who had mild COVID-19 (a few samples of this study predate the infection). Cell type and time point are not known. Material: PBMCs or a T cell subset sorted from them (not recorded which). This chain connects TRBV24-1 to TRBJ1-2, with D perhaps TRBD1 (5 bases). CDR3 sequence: CATSDDSYGYTF. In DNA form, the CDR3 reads TGTGCCACCAGTGACGACAGCTATGGCTACACCTTC.